Presented here are 27 T cell receptor beta chains from one specimen sequenced in a study of blood T cell repertoires in COVID-19. Here immunoSEQ multiplex PCR was the method, and the copy in TCRdb shows in-frame clones only, minus some. The sample holds over 120,000 clones, around 82% seen once. Sequencing was carried out using peripheral blood. These receptors came from a human donor in a cohort sampled during active COVID-19.

This rearrangement joins TRBV7-9 to TRBJ2-1; 13 bases align to TRBD2. CDR1 is SEHNR, CDR2 FQNEAQ, per germline (reference sequence). V trimming: 5 bases; J trimming: 8 bases; junction bases outside the gene matches: 6. This CDR3 has 15 residues. In DNA form, the CDR3 reads TGTGCCAGCAGCCTAGGGACTAGCGGGGTGCATGAGCAGTTCTTC. It yields the protein CASSLGTSGVHEQFF.

This rearrangement joins TRBV19 to TRBJ2-2; 7 nucleotides line up with TRBD1. This CDR3 has 17 residues. Germline V gene lookup returns CDR1 LNHDA and CDR2 SQIVND (reference sequence). With 4 bases clipped from V and 0 bases from J, the junction kept 8 bases outside the gene matches. The CDR3 sequence is CASSRQGAPANTGELFF. In DNA form, the CDR3 reads TGTGCCAGTAGTAGACAGGGTGCTCCCGCGAACACCGGGGAGCTGTTTTTT.

J is TRBJ1-5 and V is TRBV4-1; no firm D call. Germline assignment: CDR1 MGHRA and CDR2 YSYEKL. Trimming removed 2 bases at V and 8 bases at J, with 19 bases between. The CDR3 length is 16 residues. The CDR3 here is CASSQPGRSVGEPQHF. CDR3 coding DNA: TGCGCCAGCAGCCAACCTGGGAGATCCGTGGGTGAGCCCCAGCATTTT.

The rearrangement links TRBV27 to TRBJ2-7; 12 bases are shared with TRBD1. V dropped 1 base and J dropped 6; count of bases not matched to a gene: 4. Germline lookup yields CDR1 MNHEY and CDR2 SMNVEV (reference sequence). The CDR3 covers 15 residues. DNA of the CDR3: TGTGCCAGCAGTTTATTATGGGACAGGGGGCGCGAGCAGTACTTC. Translating it yields CASSLLWDRGREQYF.

This chain links TRBV5-6 with TRBJ2-5; no clear D. Germline values: CDR1 SGHDT, CDR2 YYEEEE. V shed 4 bases and J shed 4 bases, with 14 bases lying between them. The CDR3 spans 14 residues. The CDR3 DNA reads as TGTGCCAGCAGCCCACTGTGGAGTCGAGAGACCCAGTACTTC. This encodes CASSPLWSRETQYF.

This clone was counted a single time. This chain uses TRBV7-2 with TRBJ1-4; D is uncertain. This CDR3 has 14 amino acids. Germline values: CDR1 SGHTA, CDR2 FQGNSA. With 1 base removed from V and 7 bases from J, the gap between germline ends came to 10 bases. The chain's CDR3 is CASSLDRSSEKLFF. DNA of the CDR3: TGTGCCAGCAGCTTAGATAGGAGTAGTGAAAAACTGTTTTTT. Full variable domain (outside the CDR3, taken from reference TRBV7-2 and TRBJ1-4): GAGVSQSPSNKVTEKGKDVELRCDPISGHTALYWYRQSLGQGLEFLIYFQGNSAPDKSGLPSDRFSAERTGGSVSTLTIQRTQQEDSAVYLCASSLDRSSEKLFFGSGTQLSVL.

The chain carries TRBV5-1 and TRBJ2-2; D is perhaps TRBD2 (5 bases). Trimming shortened V by 4 bases and J by 6 bases, and 16 bases separated the two germline ends. This CDR3 is built from 15 residues. Per germline, CDR1 SGHRS and CDR2 YFSETQ. CDR3 nucleotides: TGCGCCAGCAGCCCGATCGGGGTCCGGGCCGGGGAGCTGTTTTTT. Translating it yields CASSPIGVRAGELFF.

The rearrangement joins TRBV4-3 to TRBJ2-2; TRBD2 is a possible D gene (5 bases). The CDR3 runs to 16 residues. The germline V and J ends were trimmed by 0 bases and 3 bases, with 11 bases remaining between them. The V gene's germline CDR1 is LGHNA and CDR2 YSLEER. CDR3 in amino acids: CASSQESPGDTGELFF. Written as DNA, the CDR3 is TGCGCCAGCAGCCAAGAGAGCCCCGGGGACACCGGGGAGCTGTTTTTT.

The chain has TRBV24-1 and TRBJ2-2; 8 positions match TRBD2. V dropped 2 bases and J dropped 3; count of bases not matched to a gene: 7. The germline V gene encodes CDR1 KGHDR and CDR2 SFDVKD. This CDR3 is built from 17 residues. CDR3: CATSDSRRGDHTGELFF. The CDR3 nucleotides read TGTGCCACCAGTGATTCGAGGCGGGGGGACCACACCGGGGAGCTGTTTTTT.

The chain has TRBV9 and TRBJ2-5; TRBD2 aligns across 11 bases. Germline lookup yields CDR1 SGDLS and CDR2 YYNGEE. With 3 bases clipped from V and 2 bases from J, the junction kept 3 bases outside the gene matches. The CDR3 has 15 amino acids. CDR3 DNA: TGTGCCAGCAGCGCACTAGCGGGAGTTCAAGAGACCCAGTACTTC. It specifies CASSALAGVQETQYF.

This chain connects TRBV30 to TRBJ1-4; D gene uncertain. Germline V gene sequence: CDR1 GTSNPN, CDR2 SVGIG (reference sequence). V was clipped by 2 bases and J by 10 bases, with 11 bases between them. The CDR3 is 12 amino acids. As DNA, the CDR3 is TGTGCCTGGAGTCCCGGGGAGGGAAAACTGTTTTTT. The encoded protein is CAWSPGEGKLFF.

The rearrangement joins TRBV9 to TRBJ2-3; D is perhaps TRBD2 (7 bases). Germline V gene sequence: CDR1 SGDLS, CDR2 YYNGEE. V was clipped by 0 bases and J by 4 bases, with 18 bases between them. This CDR3 is built from 17 residues. The CDR3 protein is CASSVGIGGGSPDTQYF. In DNA, the CDR3 is TGTGCCAGCAGCGTAGGCATTGGCGGGGGCAGCCCAGATACGCAGTATTTT.

The CDR3 loop reads CSVERRVATDTQYF. CDR3 nucleotide sequence: TGCAGCGTTGAACGGCGGGTGGCCACAGATACGCAGTATTTT. The V gene is TRBV29-1, the J gene TRBJ2-3; TRBD2 is a possible D gene (5 bases). The V gene's germline CDR1 is SQVTM and CDR2 ANQGSEA. V was cut by 2 bases and J by 2 bases, with 11 bases left in between. The CDR3 spans 14 residues.

This clone was seen once. The V gene is TRBV27, the J gene TRBJ1-3; tentatively, D is TRBD1 (6 bases). Germline CDR1 is MNHEY and CDR2 is SMNVEV (reference sequence). There are 14 residues in the CDR3. Between the trimmed V and J ends, which lost 4 bases and 5 bases, there was a span of 12 bases. CDR3: CASSSDRNRNTIYF. CDR3 nucleotides: TGTGCCAGCAGTTCCGACAGGAACCGAAACACCATATATTTT.

The V and J genes are TRBV6-5 and TRBJ1-1; unclear D gene. The CDR3 spans 15 residues. Germline V gene sequence: CDR1 MNHEY, CDR2 SVGAGI. Trimming removed 0 bases from V and 3 bases from J, with 11 bases in between. CDR3 bases: TGTGCCAGCAGTTACTCATACGGAGCCGACACTGAAGCTTTCTTT. Translating gives CASSYSYGADTEAFF.

V usage is TRBV12-5 and J usage is TRBJ2-1; perhaps TRBD2 as D (6 bases). Germline V gene data show CDR1 as LGHNT and CDR2 as FRNRAP. V shed 5 bases and J shed 8 bases, with 16 bases lying between them. The CDR3 consists of 14 residues. The CDR3 is CASGLSGLSHEQFF. The CDR3 DNA follows: TGTGCTAGTGGTCTCTCGGGACTTTCCCATGAGCAGTTCTTC.

This chain joins TRBV7-2 and TRBJ1-6; TRBD1 matches at 7 bases. This CDR3 region has 16 residues. The J segment lost 10 bases and the V segment lost 3 bases, leaving 12 bases of the junction unmatched. Germline V lookup: CDR1 SGHTA, CDR2 FQGNSA. CDR3: CASSFVPTGEGSPLHF. CDR3 DNA: TGTGCCAGCAGCTTCGTTCCAACAGGGGAAGGATCACCCCTCCACTTT.

The chain is built from TRBV28 and TRBJ2-3, with 7 positions matching TRBD1. This CDR3 is 16 amino acids long. V dropped 4 bases and J dropped 1; count of bases not matched to a gene: 8. Germline CDR1 reads MDHEN; CDR2 reads SYDVKM. For the CDR3, the DNA is TGTGCCAGCAGTTATACAGGGGCCGGGCGCACAGATACGCAGTATTTT. Amino acid sequence: CASSYTGAGRTDTQYF.

This chain uses TRBV5-1 with TRBJ1-1; 11 bases align to TRBD1. The CDR3 loop spans 16 amino acids. CDR1 and CDR2 from the germline V gene are SGHRS and YFSETQ. Germline trimming cut 4 bases from V and 2 bases from J; bases unmatched to any gene: 7. The CDR3 sequence: CASSAGQGGFNTEAFF. In DNA, the CDR3 is TGCGCCAGCAGCGCGGGACAGGGGGGATTTAACACTGAAGCTTTCTTT.

The V call is TRBV4-3, the J call TRBJ1-4; D ambiguous. This CDR3 has 16 residues. Germline CDR1 LGHNA, CDR2 YSLEER. The germline V and J ends were trimmed by 0 bases and 8 bases, with 16 bases remaining between them. CDR3 DNA sequence: TGCGCCAGCAGCCAAGATAATATGGCAGGATCAGAAAAACTGTTTTTT. It is translated as CASSQDNMAGSEKLFF.

The chain employs TRBV5-1 and TRBJ1-2, with D maybe TRBD1 (6 bases). V gave up 3 bases and J gave up 3 bases, with 12 bases separating them. The CDR3 is made up of 14 amino acids. Germline CDR1 reads SGHRS; CDR2 reads YFSETQ. DNA of the CDR3: TGCGCCAGCAGCTCAGGACCAGGGGACTATGGCTACACCTTC. Translated, it gives CASSSGPGDYGYTF.

The chain uses TRBV20-1 and TRBJ2-7, with D possibly being TRBD1 (5 bases). Trimming took 5 bases from V and 9 from J, leaving 11 bases between them. Germline V CDR1 and CDR2: DFQATT, SNEGSKA (reference sequence). The CDR3 is 10 residues long. CDR3 sequence reads: CSALRQRQYV. The CDR3 nucleotides are TGCAGTGCTCTACGACAGAGGCAGTACGTC.

A word on this clone: Different DNA sequences within this sample yield the same CDR3. CDR3 amino acids: CASSARQGLNTEAFF. In nucleotides, the CDR3 is TGTGCCAGCAGCGCAAGACAGGGGCTGAACACTGAAGCTTTCTTT. J is TRBJ1-1 and V is TRBV9; 8 nucleotides match TRBD1. CDR1 is SGDLS, CDR2 YYNGEE, per germline. Trimming cost V 3 bases and J 0 bases; bases outside gene matches: 4. The CDR3 consists of 15 residues. Together with reference TRBV9 and TRBJ1-1, the CDR3 gives the full variable domain: DSGVTQTPKHLITATGQRVTLRCSPRSGDLSVYWYQQSLDQGLQFLIQYYNGEERAKGNILERFSAQQFPDLHSELNLSSLELGDSALYFCASSARQGLNTEAFFGQGTRLTVV.

The chain joins TRBV3-1 (or the pseudogene TRBV3-2) to TRBJ2-1, with unresolved D. Trimming removed 2 bases from V and 8 bases from J, with 7 bases in between. CDR1 is LGHDT, CDR2 YNNKEL, per germline (reference sequence). CDR3 length: 12 residues. The CDR3 sequence is CASSQLPDEQFF. CDR3 nucleotides: TGTGCCAGCAGCCAACTCCCAGATGAGCAGTTCTTC.

The chain is built from TRBV4-3 and TRBJ2-7; the match to TRBD1 covers 9 bases. Trimming took 3 bases from V and 5 from J; bases not matched to a gene: 11. Germline V gene data show CDR1 as LGHNA and CDR2 as YSLEER. The CDR3 extends over 16 amino acids. CDR3 loop: CASSHREGQGTDEQYF. The CDR3 DNA reads TGCGCCAGCAGCCACCGAGAGGGACAGGGTACCGACGAGCAGTACTTC.

This chain connects TRBV4-1 to TRBJ2-1; a possible D gene is TRBD2 (5 bases). The V gene lost 8 bases and the J gene lost 7 bases, with 9 bases spanning the gap. The CDR3 totals 11 residues. Germline V lookup: CDR1 MGHRA, CDR2 YSYEKL. CDR3 DNA sequence: TGCGCCAGCGGCAGAGGGAATGAGCAGTTCTTC. The encoded protein is CASGRGNEQFF.

This clone was seen once. The V call is TRBV15, the J call TRBJ1-1; 8 nucleotides line up with TRBD1. Germline lookup yields CDR1 LNHNV and CDR2 YYDKDF (reference sequence). This CDR3 is 17 amino acids long. With V trimmed by 4 bases and J by 1 base, 11 bases remained unmatched. The chain's CDR3 is CATSKHLGTGANTEAFF. CDR3 nucleotides: TGTGCCACCAGCAAGCATCTCGGGACAGGAGCGAACACTGAAGCTTTCTTT.